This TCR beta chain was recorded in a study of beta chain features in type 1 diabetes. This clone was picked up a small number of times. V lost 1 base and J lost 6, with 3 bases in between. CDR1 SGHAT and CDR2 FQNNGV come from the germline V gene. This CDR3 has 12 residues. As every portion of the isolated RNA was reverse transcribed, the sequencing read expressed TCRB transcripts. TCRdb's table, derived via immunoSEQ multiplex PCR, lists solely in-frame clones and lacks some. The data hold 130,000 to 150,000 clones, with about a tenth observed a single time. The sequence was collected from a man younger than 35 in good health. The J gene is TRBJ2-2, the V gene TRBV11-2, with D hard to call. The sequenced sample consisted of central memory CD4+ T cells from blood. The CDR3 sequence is CASSLAAGELFF. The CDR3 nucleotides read TGTGCCAGCAGCTTAGCCGCCGGGGAGCTGTTTTTT.